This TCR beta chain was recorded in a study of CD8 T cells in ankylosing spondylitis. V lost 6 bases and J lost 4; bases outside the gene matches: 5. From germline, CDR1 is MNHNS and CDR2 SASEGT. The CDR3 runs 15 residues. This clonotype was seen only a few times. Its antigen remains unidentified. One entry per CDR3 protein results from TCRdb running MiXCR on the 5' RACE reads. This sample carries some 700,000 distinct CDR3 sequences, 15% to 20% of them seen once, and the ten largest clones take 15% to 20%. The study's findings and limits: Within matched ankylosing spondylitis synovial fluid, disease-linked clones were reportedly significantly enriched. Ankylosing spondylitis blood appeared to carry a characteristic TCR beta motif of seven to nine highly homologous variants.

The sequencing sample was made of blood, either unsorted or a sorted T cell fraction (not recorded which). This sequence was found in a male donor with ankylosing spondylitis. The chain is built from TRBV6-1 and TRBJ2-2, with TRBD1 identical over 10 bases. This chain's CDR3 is CASRDDRGLTGELFF. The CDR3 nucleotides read TGTGCCAGCAGGGACGACAGGGGGCTCACCGGGGAGCTGTTTTTT.